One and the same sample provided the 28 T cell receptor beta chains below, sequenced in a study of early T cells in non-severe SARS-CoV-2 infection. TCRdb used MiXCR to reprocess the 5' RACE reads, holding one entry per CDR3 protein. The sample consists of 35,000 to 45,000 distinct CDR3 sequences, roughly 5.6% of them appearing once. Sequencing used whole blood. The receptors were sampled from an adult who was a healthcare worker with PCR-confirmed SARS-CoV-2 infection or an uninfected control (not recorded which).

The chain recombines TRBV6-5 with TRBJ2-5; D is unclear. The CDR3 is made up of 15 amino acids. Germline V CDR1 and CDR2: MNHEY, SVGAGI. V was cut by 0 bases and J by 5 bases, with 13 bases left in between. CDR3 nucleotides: TGTGCCAGCAGTTACTCGCAGTGGGGTATGGAGACCCAGTACTTC. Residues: CASSYSQWGMETQYF.

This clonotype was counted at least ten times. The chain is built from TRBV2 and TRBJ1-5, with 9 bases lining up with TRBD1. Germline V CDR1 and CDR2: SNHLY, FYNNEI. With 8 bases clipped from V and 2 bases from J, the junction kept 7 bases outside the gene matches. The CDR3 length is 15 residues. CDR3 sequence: CASADRGLGNQPQHF. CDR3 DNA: TGTGCCAGCGCGGACAGGGGCTTAGGCAATCAGCCCCAGCATTTT.

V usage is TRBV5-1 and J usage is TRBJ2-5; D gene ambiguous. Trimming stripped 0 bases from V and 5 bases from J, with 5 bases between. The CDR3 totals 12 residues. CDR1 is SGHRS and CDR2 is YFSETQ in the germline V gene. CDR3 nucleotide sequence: TGCGCCAGCAGCTTGGGAGCCGAGACCCAGTACTTC. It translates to CASSLGAETQYF.

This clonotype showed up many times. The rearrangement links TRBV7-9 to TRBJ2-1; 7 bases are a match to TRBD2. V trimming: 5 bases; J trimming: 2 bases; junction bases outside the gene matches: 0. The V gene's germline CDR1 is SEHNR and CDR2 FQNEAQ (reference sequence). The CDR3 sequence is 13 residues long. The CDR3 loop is CASSGGAYNEQFF. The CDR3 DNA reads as TGTGCCAGCAGCGGGGGGGCCTACAATGAGCAGTTCTTC. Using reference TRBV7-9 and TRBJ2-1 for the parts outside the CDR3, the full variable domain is DTGVSQNPRHKITKRGQNVTFRCDPISEHNRLYWYRQTLGQGPEFLTYFQNEAQLEKSRLLSDRFSAERPKGSFSTLEIQRTEQGDSAMYLCASSGGAYNEQFFGPGTRLTVL.

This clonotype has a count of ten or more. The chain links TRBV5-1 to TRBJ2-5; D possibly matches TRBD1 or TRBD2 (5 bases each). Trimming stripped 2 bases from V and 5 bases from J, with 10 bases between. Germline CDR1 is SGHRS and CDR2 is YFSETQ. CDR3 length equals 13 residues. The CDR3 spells CASSFPGTETQYF. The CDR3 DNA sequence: TGCGCCAGCAGCTTCCCGGGGACGGAGACCCAGTACTTC.

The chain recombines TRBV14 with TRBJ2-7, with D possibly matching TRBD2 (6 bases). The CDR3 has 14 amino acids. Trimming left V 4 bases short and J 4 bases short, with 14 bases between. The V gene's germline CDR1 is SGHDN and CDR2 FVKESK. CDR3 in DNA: TGTGCCAGCAGCCGCGGGACTGTTAGTTACGAGCAGTACTTC. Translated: CASSRGTVSYEQYF.

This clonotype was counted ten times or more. The CDR3: CASSYWGPNEQFF. As DNA, the CDR3 is TGTGCCAGCAGTTACTGGGGTCCCAATGAGCAGTTCTTC. The genes are TRBV6-5 and TRBJ2-1; no clear D gene. CDR3 length equals 13 residues. The V end lost 1 base, the J end lost 6 bases, and 7 bases lay between the germline ends. CDR1 and CDR2 (germline): MNHEY, SVGAGI.

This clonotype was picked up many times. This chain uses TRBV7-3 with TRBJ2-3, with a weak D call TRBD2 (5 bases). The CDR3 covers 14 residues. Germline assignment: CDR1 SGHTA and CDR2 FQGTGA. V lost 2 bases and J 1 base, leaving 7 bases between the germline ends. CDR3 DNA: TGTGCCAGCAGCTTACTGGGAGGCACAGATACGCAGTATTTT. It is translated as CASSLLGGTDTQYF.

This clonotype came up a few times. The chain's CDR3 is CASTTSGKETDTQYF. The CDR3 nucleotides read TGTGCCAGCACAACAAGCGGGAAAGAGACAGATACGCAGTATTTT. The chain has TRBV6-5 and TRBJ2-3; TRBD2 agrees at 7 bases. Germline V gives CDR1 MNHEY, CDR2 SVGAGI. The ends lost 7 bases at V and 3 bases at J; junction bases unmatched: 10. This CDR3 comprises 15 residues.

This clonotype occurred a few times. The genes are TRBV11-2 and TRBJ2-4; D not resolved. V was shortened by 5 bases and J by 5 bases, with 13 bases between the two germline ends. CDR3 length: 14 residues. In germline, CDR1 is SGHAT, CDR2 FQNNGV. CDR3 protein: CASSNPNYENIQYF. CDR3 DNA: TGTGCCAGCAGCAACCCTAATTATGAAAACATTCAGTACTTC.

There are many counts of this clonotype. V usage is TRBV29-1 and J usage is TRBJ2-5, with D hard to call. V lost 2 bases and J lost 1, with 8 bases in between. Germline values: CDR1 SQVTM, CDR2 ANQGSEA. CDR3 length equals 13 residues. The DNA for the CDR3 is TGCAGCGTTGAAAGGCAGAGCCAAGAGACCCAGTACTTC. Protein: CSVERQSQETQYF.

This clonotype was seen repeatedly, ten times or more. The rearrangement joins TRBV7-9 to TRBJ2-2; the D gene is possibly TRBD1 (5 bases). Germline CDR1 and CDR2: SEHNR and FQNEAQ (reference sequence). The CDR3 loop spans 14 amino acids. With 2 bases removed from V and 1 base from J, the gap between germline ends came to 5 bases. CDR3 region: CASSLQGNTGELFF. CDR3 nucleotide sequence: TGTGCCAGCAGCTTACAGGGGAACACCGGGGAGCTGTTTTTT.

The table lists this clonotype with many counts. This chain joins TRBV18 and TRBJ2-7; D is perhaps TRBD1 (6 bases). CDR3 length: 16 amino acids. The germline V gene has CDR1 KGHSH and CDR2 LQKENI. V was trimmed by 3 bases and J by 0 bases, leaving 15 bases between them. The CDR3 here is CASSPGAAVSSYEQYF. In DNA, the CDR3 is TGTGCCAGCTCACCGGGGGCGGCGGTGAGCTCCTACGAGCAGTACTTC.

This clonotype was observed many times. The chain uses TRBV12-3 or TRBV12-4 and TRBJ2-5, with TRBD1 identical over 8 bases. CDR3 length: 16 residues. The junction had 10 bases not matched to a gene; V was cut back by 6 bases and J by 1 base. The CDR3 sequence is CASRFQGARFQETQYF. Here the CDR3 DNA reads TGTGCCAGCAGGTTCCAGGGGGCGCGTTTCCAAGAGACCCAGTACTTC.

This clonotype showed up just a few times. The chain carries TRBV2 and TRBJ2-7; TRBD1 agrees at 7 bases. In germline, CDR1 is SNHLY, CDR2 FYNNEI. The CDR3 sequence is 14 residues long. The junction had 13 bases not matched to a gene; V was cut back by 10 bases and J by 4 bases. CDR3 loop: CATRQTGSGYEQYF. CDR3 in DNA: TGTGCCACACGCCAGACAGGGTCGGGATACGAGCAGTACTTC.

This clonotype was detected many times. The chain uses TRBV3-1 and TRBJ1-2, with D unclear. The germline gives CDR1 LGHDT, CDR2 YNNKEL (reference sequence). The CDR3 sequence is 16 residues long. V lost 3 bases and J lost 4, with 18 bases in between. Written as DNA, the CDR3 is TGTGCCAGCAGCCAGGGGTCTGCTGTTAAAGTCTATGGCTACACCTTC. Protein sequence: CASSQGSAVKVYGYTF.

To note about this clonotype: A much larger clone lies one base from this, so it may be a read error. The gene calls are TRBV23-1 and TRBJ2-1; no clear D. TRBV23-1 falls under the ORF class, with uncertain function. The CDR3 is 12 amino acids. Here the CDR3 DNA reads TGCGCCTGCAGTCAATGTAACGGTGAGCAGTTCTTC. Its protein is CACSQCNGEQFF.

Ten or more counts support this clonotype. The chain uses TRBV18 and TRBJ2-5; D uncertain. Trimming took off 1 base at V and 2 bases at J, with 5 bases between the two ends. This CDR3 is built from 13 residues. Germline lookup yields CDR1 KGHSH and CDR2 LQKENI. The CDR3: CASSPRRQETQYF. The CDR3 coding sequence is TGTGCCAGCTCACCACGGCGTCAAGAGACCCAGTACTTC.

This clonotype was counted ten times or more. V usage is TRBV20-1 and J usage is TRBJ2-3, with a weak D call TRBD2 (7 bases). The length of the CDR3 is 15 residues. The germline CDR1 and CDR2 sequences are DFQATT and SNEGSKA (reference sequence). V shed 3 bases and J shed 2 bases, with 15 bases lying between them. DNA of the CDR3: TGCAGTGCTAGTGATCGGGGGGCAGTCACAGATACGCAGTATTTT. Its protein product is CSASDRGAVTDTQYF.

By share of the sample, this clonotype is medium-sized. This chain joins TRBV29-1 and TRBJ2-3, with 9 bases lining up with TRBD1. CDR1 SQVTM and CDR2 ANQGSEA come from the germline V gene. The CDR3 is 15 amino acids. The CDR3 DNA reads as TGCGGTCCATCCCCGGGACAGGGACATTTGGATACGCAGTATTTT. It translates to CGPSPGQGHLDTQYF.

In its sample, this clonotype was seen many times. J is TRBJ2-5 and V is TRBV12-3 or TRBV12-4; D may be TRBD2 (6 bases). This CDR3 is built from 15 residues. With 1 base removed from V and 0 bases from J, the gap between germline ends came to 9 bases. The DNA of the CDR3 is TGTGCCAGCAGTTTAGGCCAGCGGGACCAAGAGACCCAGTACTTC. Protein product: CASSLGQRDQETQYF.

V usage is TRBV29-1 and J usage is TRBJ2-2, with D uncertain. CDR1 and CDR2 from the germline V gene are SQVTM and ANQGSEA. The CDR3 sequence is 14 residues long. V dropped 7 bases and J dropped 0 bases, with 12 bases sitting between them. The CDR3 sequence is CSGSSGPNTGELFF. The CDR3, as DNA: TGCAGCGGGAGCTCTGGGCCGAACACCGGGGAGCTGTTTTTT.

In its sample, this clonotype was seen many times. CDR3 sequence (DNA): TGTGCCAGCTCACCCCCGGGACCGACCCAAGAGACCCAGTACTTC. This translates into CASSPPGPTQETQYF. This chain connects TRBV18 to TRBJ2-5; D possibly uses TRBD1 or TRBD2 (5 bases each). Germline V gives CDR1 KGHSH, CDR2 LQKENI. This CDR3 has 15 residues. Trimming removed 3 bases from V and 1 base from J, with 12 bases in between.

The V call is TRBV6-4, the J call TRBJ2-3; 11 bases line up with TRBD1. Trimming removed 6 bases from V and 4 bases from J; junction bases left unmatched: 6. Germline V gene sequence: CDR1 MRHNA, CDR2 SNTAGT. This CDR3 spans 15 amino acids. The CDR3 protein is CASSWTGGASDTQYF. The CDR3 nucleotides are TGTGCCAGCAGCTGGACAGGGGGCGCGTCAGATACGCAGTATTTT.

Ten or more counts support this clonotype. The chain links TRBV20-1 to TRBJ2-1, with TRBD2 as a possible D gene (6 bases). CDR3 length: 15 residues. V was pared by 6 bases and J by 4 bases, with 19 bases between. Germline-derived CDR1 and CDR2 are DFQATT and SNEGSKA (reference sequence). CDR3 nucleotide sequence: TGCAGTGCAACCAGCAACGGGAGAGGTTACAATGAGCAGTTCTTC. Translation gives CSATSNGRGYNEQFF.

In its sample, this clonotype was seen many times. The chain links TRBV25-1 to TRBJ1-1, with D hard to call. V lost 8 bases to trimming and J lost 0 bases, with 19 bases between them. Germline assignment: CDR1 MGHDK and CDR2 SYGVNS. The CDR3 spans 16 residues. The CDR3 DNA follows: TGTGCCAGCGAGGAACTACCCACCTTAATGAACACTGAAGCTTTCTTT. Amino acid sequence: CASEELPTLMNTEAFF.

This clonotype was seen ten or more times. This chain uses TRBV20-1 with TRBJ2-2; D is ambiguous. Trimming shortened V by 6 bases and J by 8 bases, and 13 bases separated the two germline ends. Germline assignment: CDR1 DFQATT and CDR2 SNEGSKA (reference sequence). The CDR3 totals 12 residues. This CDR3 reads CSAKTSVGELFF. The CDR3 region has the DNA TGCAGTGCCAAGACGTCGGTAGGGGAGCTGTTTTTT.

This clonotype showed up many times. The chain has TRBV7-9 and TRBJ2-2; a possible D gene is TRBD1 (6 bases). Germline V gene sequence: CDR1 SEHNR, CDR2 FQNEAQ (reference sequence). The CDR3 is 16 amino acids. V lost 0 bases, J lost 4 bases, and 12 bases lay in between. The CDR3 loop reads CASSLAGDRITGELFF. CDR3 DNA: TGTGCCAGCAGCTTAGCGGGAGACAGGATCACCGGGGAGCTGTTTTTT.